Each of the 20 T cell receptor beta chains below was sequenced from the same sample in a study of T cell repertoires in cytomegalovirus infection. These TCRs' antigens remain unknown. MiXCR, run by TCRdb on the reads, gives a single entry per CDR3 protein. The sample shows 900,000 to 950,000 distinct CDR3 sequences, 31% of them seen only once. Sequenced here: cultured CD8+ T cells from PBMCs, sampled from culture after CMV antigen stimulation. The receptors here all came from a human donor in good health (CMV status not recorded). Some clones in this sample may be carry-over from other donors' samples.

This clonotype occurred a few times. The CDR3 DNA is TGTGCCAGCAGCCCAGCGAGGACCACAGATACGCAGTATTTT. It specifies CASSPARTTDTQYF. The genes are TRBV6-6 and TRBJ2-3; D remains unclear. The V gene's germline CDR1 is MNHNY and CDR2 SVGAGI (reference sequence). V was pared by 6 bases and J by 2 bases, with 12 bases between. The CDR3 consists of 14 residues.

The rearrangement joins TRBV27 to TRBJ2-1; the D is unclear. Germline CDR1 and CDR2: MNHEY and SMNVEV (reference sequence). V was pared by 0 bases and J by 6 bases, with 6 bases between. There are 13 residues in the CDR3. The chain's CDR3 is CASSLSTINEQFF. CDR3 DNA: TGTGCCAGCAGTTTATCGACCATCAATGAGCAGTTCTTC.

The sample holds a few counts of this clonotype. This rearrangement joins TRBV14 to TRBJ2-2, with D unresolved. The CDR3 sequence is 17 residues long. Germline values: CDR1 SGHDN, CDR2 FVKESK. Trimming pared 2 bases from V and 1 base from J, leaving 14 bases between. The chain's CDR3 is CASSQSPRPRNTGELFF. For the CDR3, the DNA is TGTGCCAGCAGCCAATCCCCCAGACCGAGGAACACCGGGGAGCTGTTTTTT.

The chain has TRBV12-3 or TRBV12-4 and TRBJ1-1; D not certain. V dropped 5 bases and J dropped 2 bases, with 12 bases sitting between them. This CDR3 region has 14 residues. The CDR3 region has the DNA TGTGCCAGCAGTCCGGGATGGGAAAACACTGAAGCTTTCTTT. This gives the protein CASSPGWENTEAFF.

J is TRBJ1-1 and V is TRBV7-9, with D perhaps matching TRBD1 (6 bases). The CDR3 runs 15 residues. Germline loops: CDR1 SEHNR, CDR2 FQNEAQ (reference sequence). Trimming stripped 5 bases from V and 4 bases from J, with 17 bases between. CDR3 region: CASSLKGQLATEAFF. The CDR3 DNA reads TGTGCCAGCAGCCTTAAAGGACAGCTGGCCACTGAAGCTTTCTTT.

The chain couples TRBV27 to TRBJ2-3; D perhaps matches TRBD2 (5 bases). Germline CDR1 MNHEY, CDR2 SMNVEV (reference sequence). The CDR3 loop spans 17 amino acids. V was clipped by 0 bases and J by 2 bases, with 15 bases between them. The CDR3, as DNA: TGTGCCAGCAGTTTATCATGGACTTTCCTAGCCACAGATACGCAGTATTTT. This translates into CASSLSWTFLATDTQYF.

This clonotype was seen repeatedly, ten times or more. The chain recombines TRBV24-1 with TRBJ2-1, with D unresolved. Germline V CDR1 and CDR2: KGHDR, SFDVKD. V was shortened by 2 bases and J by 0 bases, with 13 bases between the two germline ends. The CDR3 is 17 amino acids. As DNA, the CDR3 is TGTGCCACCAGTGATTCGGCCTTACCAACCTCCTACAATGAGCAGTTCTTC. This translates into CATSDSALPTSYNEQFF.

This clonotype was recorded many times. The chain combines TRBV2 with TRBJ2-2; a possible D gene is TRBD2 (6 bases). The CDR3 has 14 residues. Trimming pared 9 bases from V and 5 bases from J, leaving 16 bases between. Germline lookup yields CDR1 SNHLY and CDR2 FYNNEI. CDR3 region: CARGDSSTTGELFF. CDR3 nucleotide sequence: TGTGCCAGGGGGGACTCATCTACGACCGGGGAGCTGTTTTTT.

This clonotype was counted a few times. The chain is built from TRBV28 and TRBJ2-3; no clear D gene. The CDR3 extends over 15 amino acids. Trimming removed 5 bases from V and 1 base from J, with 13 bases in between. Germline values: CDR1 MDHEN, CDR2 SYDVKM. CDR3 amino acids: CASSPVSVGTDTQYF. CDR3 DNA: TGTGCCAGCAGTCCCGTCTCTGTGGGCACAGATACGCAGTATTTT.

The chain has TRBV4-1 and TRBJ2-7; TRBD2 agrees at 9 bases. V lost 0 bases to trimming and J lost 4 bases; unmatched junction nucleotides: 4. The CDR3 is made up of 15 amino acids. Germline V lookup: CDR1 MGHRA, CDR2 YSYEKL. In DNA, the CDR3 is TGCGCCAGCAGCCAAGAGGGACTAGCAGTTTACGAGCAGTACTTC. Translation: CASSQEGLAVYEQYF.

The chain joins TRBV7-6 to TRBJ2-7; D gene ambiguous. The V gene's germline CDR1 is SGHVS and CDR2 FNYEAQ. V was shortened by 5 bases and J by 3 bases, with 20 bases between the two germline ends. The CDR3 has 16 amino acids. CDR3 sequence: CASSLGYSNPDYEQYF. The CDR3 bases are TGTGCCAGCAGCCTTGGTTACAGCAATCCGGACTACGAGCAGTACTTC. The full variable domain, completed using reference TRBV7-6 and TRBJ2-7, is GAGVSQSPRYKVTKRGQDVALRCDPISGHVSLYWYRQALGQGPEFLTYFNYEAQQDKSGLPNDRFSAERPEGSISTLTIQRTEQRDSAMYRCASSLGYSNPDYEQYFGPGTRLTVT.

This clonotype was found once. The genes are TRBV28 and TRBJ1-5; D gene uncertain. Trimming stripped 11 bases from V and 1 base from J, with 15 bases between. CDR3 length equals 14 residues. Germline V gives CDR1 MDHEN, CDR2 SYDVKM. CDR3 bases: TGTGCCGCAAGACGTCCCGGGAGCAATCAGCCCCAGCATTTT. Translation gives CAARRPGSNQPQHF.

V usage is TRBV12-3 or TRBV12-4 and J usage is TRBJ1-1; weak D call: TRBD1 (6 bases). The germline V and J ends were trimmed by 3 bases and 6 bases, with 14 bases remaining between them. The CDR3 has 14 residues. CDR3 sequence: CASSFGGRLAEAFF. Here the CDR3 DNA reads TGTGCCAGCAGTTTCGGGGGCAGACTAGCTGAAGCTTTCTTT.

Only a few counts were recorded for this clonotype. This chain uses TRBV27 with TRBJ2-7, with D unclear. The CDR3 is 11 residues long. Trimming pared 4 bases from V and 5 bases from J, leaving 6 bases between. CDR1 and CDR2 from the germline V gene are MNHEY and SMNVEV (reference sequence). The CDR3 region is CASSSPDEQYF. The CDR3 DNA sequence: TGTGCCAGCAGTTCCCCGGACGAGCAGTACTTC.

The rearrangement joins TRBV6-1 to TRBJ1-1, with D perhaps matching TRBD1 (6 bases). Germline-derived CDR1 and CDR2 are MNHNS and SASEGT. The CDR3 is 15 residues long. The V end lost 2 bases, the J end lost 2 bases, and 12 bases lay between the germline ends. The CDR3 DNA reads TGTGCCAGCAGTGAACATGGGGGGCTTAACACTGAAGCTTTCTTT. Its protein is CASSEHGGLNTEAFF.

This clonotype was counted ten times or more. V is TRBV7-9 and J is TRBJ2-2; D uncertain. The CDR3 covers 14 residues. Between the trimmed V and J ends, which lost 5 bases and 3 bases, there was a span of 10 bases. The germline V gene has CDR1 SEHNR and CDR2 FQNEAQ (reference sequence). CDR3 nucleotides: TGTGCCAGCAGCCCAACCATTGACACCGGGGAGCTGTTTTTT. Translation: CASSPTIDTGELFF.

In DNA, the CDR3 is TGTGCCAGCAGTTACACCGGGACTAGGGAAGAGACCCAGTACTTC. Translation gives CASSYTGTREETQYF. The chain employs TRBV6-6 and TRBJ2-5, with 8 bases that match TRBD2. Germline V CDR1 and CDR2: MNHNY, SVGAGI (reference sequence). This CDR3 contains 15 residues. The J segment lost 3 bases and the V segment lost 2 bases, leaving 5 bases of the junction unmatched.

J is TRBJ1-2 and V is TRBV15, with TRBD1 matching 7 bases. The CDR3 extends over 17 amino acids. The germline V gene has CDR1 LNHNV and CDR2 YYDKDF (reference sequence). The V gene end was trimmed by 1 base and the J gene end by 3 bases; junction bases not matched to a gene: 11. CDR3 bases: TGTGCCACCAGCAGAGGAAGTGTTCCGGGGACAGACTATGGCTACACCTTC. Protein sequence: CATSRGSVPGTDYGYTF.

This clonotype was counted only a few times. This chain connects TRBV28 to TRBJ2-1; D might be TRBD1 (5 bases). The CDR3 extends over 14 amino acids. The germline CDR1 and CDR2 sequences are MDHEN and SYDVKM. Trimming cost V 4 bases and J 4 bases, with 11 bases left between them. The CDR3 DNA follows: TGTGCCAGCAGTTGGGCCAGGGCTTACAATGAGCAGTTCTTC. Translating it yields CASSWARAYNEQFF. Variable domain in full (rest from reference TRBV28 and TRBJ2-1): DVKVTQSSRYLVKRTGEKVFLECVQDMDHENMFWYRQDPGLGLRLIYFSYDVKMKEKGDIPEGYSVSREKKERFSLILESASTNQTSMYLCASSWARAYNEQFFGPGTRLTVL.

A single count supports this clonotype. The chain employs TRBV10-3 and TRBJ2-3; D possibly corresponds to TRBD2 (5 bases). CDR3 length: 13 amino acids. CDR1 is ENHRY and CDR2 is SYGVKD in the germline V gene. The V and J ends lost 4 bases and 3 bases respectively, with 8 bases between them. CDR3 loop: CAISVLVTDTQYF. DNA of the CDR3: TGTGCCATCAGTGTACTAGTTACAGATACGCAGTATTTT.